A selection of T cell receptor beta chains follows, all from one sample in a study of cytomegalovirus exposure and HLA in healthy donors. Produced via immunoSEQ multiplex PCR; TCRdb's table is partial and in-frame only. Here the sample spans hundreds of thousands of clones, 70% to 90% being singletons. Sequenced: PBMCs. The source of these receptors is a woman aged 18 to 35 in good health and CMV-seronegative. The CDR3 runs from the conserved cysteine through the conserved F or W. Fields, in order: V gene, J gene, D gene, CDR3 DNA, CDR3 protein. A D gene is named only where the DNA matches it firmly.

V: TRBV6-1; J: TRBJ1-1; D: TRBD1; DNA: TGTGCCACCCGGACAGGGTCGTTGAACACTGAAGCTTTCTTT; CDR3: CATRTGSLNTEAFF
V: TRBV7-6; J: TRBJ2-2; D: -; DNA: TGTGCCAGCGAGGGCGGCGGGGAGCTGTTTTTT; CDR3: CASEGGGELFF
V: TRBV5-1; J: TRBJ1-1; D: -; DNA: TGCGCCAGCAGCTTGTTGACTTCTAGCGTAGGAGGGGGGGGCACTGAAGCTTTCTTT; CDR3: CASSLLTSSVGGGGTEAFF
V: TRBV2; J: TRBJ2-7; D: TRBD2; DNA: TGTGCCAGCACTCGTGAGCGGGGGGCAAACTACGAGCAGTACTTC; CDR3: CASTRERGANYEQYF
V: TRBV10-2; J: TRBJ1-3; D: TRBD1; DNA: TGCGCCAGCAGAGGGGGCAGTGGGGGCGGCTACTCTGGAAACACCATATATTTT; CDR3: CASRGGSGGGYSGNTIYF
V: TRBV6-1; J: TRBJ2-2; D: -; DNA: TGTGCCAGCGTAGAGGTCACCGGGGAGCTGTTTTTT; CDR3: CASVEVTGELFF
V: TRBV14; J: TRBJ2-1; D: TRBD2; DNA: TGTGCCAGCAGCCAAGAAGAGCGGGGGATAGACTACAATGAGCAGTTCTTC; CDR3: CASSQEERGIDYNEQFF
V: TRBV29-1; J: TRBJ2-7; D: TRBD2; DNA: TGCAGCGCTCTTTCGGGGGGATCCTACGAGCAGTACTTC; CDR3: CSALSGGSYEQYF
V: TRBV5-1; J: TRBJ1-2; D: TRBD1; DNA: TGCGCCAGCAGCTCCGGACAGGGCCTCTATGGCTACACCTTC; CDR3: CASSSGQGLYGYTF
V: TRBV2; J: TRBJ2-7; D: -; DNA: TGTGCTAGCTGCCAGGGTCCCTACGAGCAGTACTTC; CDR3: CASCQGPYEQYF
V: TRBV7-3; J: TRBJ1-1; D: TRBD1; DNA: TGTGCCAGCAGCTTCACAGGGGATGCTGAAGCTTTCTTT; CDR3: CASSFTGDAEAFF
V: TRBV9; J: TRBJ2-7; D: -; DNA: TGTGCCAGCAGCGTAAACAGTAACCCTTTCGAGCAGTACTTC; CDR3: CASSVNSNPFEQYF
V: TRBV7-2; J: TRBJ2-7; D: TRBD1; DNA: TGTGCCAGCAGCTCCCGCTTGACAGGGGCGTACGAGCAGTACTTC; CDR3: CASSSRLTGAYEQYF
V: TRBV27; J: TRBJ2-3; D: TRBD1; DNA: TGTGCCAGCAGTTACGGCAGGGACAGGGTCACAGATACGCAGTATTTT; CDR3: CASSYGRDRVTDTQYF
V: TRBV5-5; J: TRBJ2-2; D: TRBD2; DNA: TGTGCCAGCAGCTTAGGGACTACCAGCGGGGAGCTGTTTTTT; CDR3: CASSLGTTSGELFF
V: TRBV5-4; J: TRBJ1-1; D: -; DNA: TGTGCCAGCAGCCCGGGGAGTAACACTGAAGCTTTCTTT; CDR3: CASSPGSNTEAFF
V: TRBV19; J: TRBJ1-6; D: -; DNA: TGTGCCAGTAGTATTAGACAGAACAATTCACCCCTCCACTTT; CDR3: CASSIRQNNSPLHF